The present TCR beta chain was sequenced within a study of blood T cell repertoires in COVID-19. Study-wide background: Sites across the United States, Italy and Spain contributed samples from acute and convalescent COVID-19. In each case, the material was cDNA or gDNA derived from T cells, B-cell-depleted T cells, or PBMCs.

As handled by the study authors: By means of reference gene primer amplification, nucleated cell counts were estimated. Only in-frame clones appear in the TCRdb table, and some are missing; sequencing was by immunoSEQ multiplex PCR. That table is the source of V, J and clone size, and D and trimming were worked out from the DNA. The sample lists 390,000 or so clones, over 75% occurring once. This CDR3 is built from 18 residues. Seattle patients were enrolled during active infection and followed longitudinally. The chain carries TRBV21-1 and TRBJ2-4; TRBD2, the D gene given by the table, was not confirmed from the DNA. TRBV21-1 is recorded as a pseudogene. Sequences were obtained from peripheral blood. The TCR sequence derives from a woman aged 25 to 45 with COVID-19, enrolled during active disease. The CDR3 region is CASSIPGLGPLAKNIQYF. The CDR3 coding sequence is TGTGCCAGCAGCATCCCGGGACTAGGTCCTCTAGCCAAAAACATTCAGTACTTC.